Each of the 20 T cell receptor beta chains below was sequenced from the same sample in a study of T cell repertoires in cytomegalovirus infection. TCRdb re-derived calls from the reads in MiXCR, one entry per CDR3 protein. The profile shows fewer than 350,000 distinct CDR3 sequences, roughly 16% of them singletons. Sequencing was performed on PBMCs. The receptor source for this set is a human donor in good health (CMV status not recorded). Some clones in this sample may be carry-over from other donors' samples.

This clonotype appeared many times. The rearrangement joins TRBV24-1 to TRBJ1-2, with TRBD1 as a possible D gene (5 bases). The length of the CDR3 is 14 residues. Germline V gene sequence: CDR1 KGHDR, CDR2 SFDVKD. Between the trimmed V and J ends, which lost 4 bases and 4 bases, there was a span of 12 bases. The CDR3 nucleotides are TGTGCCACCAGTGACCCGGGACTACCCTATGGCTACACCTTC. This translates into CATSDPGLPYGYTF.

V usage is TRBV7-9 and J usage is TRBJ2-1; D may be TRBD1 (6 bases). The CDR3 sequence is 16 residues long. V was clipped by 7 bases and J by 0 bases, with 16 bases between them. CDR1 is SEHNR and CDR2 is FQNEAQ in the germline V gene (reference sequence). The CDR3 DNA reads TGTGCCAGCACCGAGGGACGGGACAACTCCTACAATGAGCAGTTCTTC. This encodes CASTEGRDNSYNEQFF.

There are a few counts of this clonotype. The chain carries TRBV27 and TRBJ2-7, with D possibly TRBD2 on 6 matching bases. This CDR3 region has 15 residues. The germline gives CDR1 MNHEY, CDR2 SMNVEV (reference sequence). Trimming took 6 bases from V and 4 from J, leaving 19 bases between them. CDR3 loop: CASRRGPFLQYEQYF. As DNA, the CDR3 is TGTGCCAGCAGGCGGGGTCCCTTTCTCCAATACGAGCAGTACTTC.

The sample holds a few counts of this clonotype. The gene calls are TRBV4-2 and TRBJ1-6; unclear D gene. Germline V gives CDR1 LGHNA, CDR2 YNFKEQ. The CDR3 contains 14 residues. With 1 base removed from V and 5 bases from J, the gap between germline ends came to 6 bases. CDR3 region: CASSQVYDNSPLHF. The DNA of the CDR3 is TGTGCCAGCAGCCAAGTTTACGATAATTCACCCCTCCACTTT.

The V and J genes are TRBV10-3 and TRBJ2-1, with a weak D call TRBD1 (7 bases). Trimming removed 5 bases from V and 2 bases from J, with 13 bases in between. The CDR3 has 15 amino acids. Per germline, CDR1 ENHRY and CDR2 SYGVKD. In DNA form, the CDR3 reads TGTGCCATCAGTAAAACAGGGGAGGCCTACAATGAGCAGTTCTTC. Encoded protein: CAISKTGEAYNEQFF.

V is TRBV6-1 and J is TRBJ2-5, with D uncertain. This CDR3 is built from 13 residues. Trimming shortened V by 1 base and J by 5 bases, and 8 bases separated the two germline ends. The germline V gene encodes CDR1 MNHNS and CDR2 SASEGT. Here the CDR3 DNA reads TGTGCCAGCAGTGAAGTTGGAAGGGAGACCCAGTACTTC. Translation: CASSEVGRETQYF.

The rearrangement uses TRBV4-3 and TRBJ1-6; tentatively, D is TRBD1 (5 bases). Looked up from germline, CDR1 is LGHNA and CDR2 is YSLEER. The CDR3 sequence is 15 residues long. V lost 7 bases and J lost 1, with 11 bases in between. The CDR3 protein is CASKRDWSYNSPLHF. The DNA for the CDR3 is TGCGCCAGCAAACGGGACTGGTCCTATAATTCACCCCTCCACTTT.

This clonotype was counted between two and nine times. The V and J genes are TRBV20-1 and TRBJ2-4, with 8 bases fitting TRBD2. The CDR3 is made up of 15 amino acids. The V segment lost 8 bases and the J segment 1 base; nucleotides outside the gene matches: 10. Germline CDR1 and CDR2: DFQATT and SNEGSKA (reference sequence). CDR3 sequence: CSTEPGGAAKNIQYF. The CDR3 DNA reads TGCAGTACCGAACCGGGGGGGGCTGCCAAAAACATTCAGTACTTC.

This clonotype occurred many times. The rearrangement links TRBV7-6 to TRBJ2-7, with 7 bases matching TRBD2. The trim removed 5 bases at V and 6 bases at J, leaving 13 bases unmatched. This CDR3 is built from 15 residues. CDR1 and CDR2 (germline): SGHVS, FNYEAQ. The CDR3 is CASSPLGGRGGEQYF. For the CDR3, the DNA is TGTGCCAGCAGCCCACTGGGGGGGAGGGGAGGCGAGCAGTACTTC.

CDR3 in amino acids: CASSSGTGKETQYF. The CDR3 DNA is TGCGCCAGCAGCTCTGGGACAGGGAAGGAGACCCAGTACTTC. The chain is built from TRBV5-1 and TRBJ2-5; 9 bases line up with TRBD1. Trimming cost V 3 bases and J 5 bases; bases outside gene matches: 5. This CDR3 contains 14 residues. CDR1 is SGHRS and CDR2 is YFSETQ in the germline V gene.

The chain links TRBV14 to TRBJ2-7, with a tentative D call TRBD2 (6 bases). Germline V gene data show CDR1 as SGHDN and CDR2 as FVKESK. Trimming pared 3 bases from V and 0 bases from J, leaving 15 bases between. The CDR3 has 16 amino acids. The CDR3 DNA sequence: TGTGCCAGCAGCCACACTGCGGGGCTGAGCTCCTACGAGCAGTACTTC. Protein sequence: CASSHTAGLSSYEQYF.

CDR3 region: CATSDLTGASYNEQFF. CDR3 coding DNA: TGTGCCACCAGTGATTTGACAGGCGCCTCCTACAATGAGCAGTTCTTC. J is TRBJ2-1 and V is TRBV24-1, with D perhaps TRBD1 (5 bases). The CDR3 runs to 16 residues. The germline gives CDR1 KGHDR, CDR2 SFDVKD. The ends were cut back, 0 bases at V and 0 bases at J, with 8 bases in the middle.

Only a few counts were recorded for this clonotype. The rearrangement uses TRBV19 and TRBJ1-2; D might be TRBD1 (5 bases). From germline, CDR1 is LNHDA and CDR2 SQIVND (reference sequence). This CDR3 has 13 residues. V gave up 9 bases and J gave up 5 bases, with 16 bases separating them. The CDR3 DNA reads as TGTGCCAGCATTGACAGATCCAAGTATGGCTACACCTTC. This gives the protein CASIDRSKYGYTF.

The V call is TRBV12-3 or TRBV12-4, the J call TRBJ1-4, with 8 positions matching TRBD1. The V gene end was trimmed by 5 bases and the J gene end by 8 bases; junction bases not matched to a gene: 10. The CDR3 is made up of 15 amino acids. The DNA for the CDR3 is TGTGCCAGCAGTGTCGGTGGACAGGGAGGGGAAAAACTGTTTTTT. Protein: CASSVGGQGGEKLFF.

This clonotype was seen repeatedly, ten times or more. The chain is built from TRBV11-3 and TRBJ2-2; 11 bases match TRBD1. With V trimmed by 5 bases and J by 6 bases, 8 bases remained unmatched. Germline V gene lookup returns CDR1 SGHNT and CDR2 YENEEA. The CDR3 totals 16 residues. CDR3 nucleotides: TGTGCCAGCAGCGGCTCCGGGACAGGGGGACCCGGGGAGCTGTTTTTT. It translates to CASSGSGTGGPGELFF.

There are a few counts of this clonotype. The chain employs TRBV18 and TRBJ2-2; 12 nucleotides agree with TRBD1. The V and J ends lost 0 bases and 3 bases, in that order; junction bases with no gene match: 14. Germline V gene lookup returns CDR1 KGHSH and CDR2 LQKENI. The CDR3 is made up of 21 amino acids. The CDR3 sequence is CASSPPYGTGGSISDTGELFF. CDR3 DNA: TGTGCCAGCTCACCACCATACGGGACAGGGGGCTCGATTTCGGACACCGGGGAGCTGTTTTTT.

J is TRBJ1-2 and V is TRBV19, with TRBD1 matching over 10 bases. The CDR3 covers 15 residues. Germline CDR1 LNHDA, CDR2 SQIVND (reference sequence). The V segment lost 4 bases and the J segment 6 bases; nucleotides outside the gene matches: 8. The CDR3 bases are TGTGCCAGTAGTAGAGAAGTTGGGACAGGGGATGGCTACACCTTC. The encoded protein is CASSREVGTGDGYTF. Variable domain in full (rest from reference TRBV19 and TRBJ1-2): DGGITQSPKYLFRKEGQNVTLSCEQNLNHDAMYWYRQDPGQGLRLIYYSQIVNDFQKGDIAEGYSVSREKKESFPLTVTSAQKNPTAFYLCASSREVGTGDGYTFGSGTRLTVV.

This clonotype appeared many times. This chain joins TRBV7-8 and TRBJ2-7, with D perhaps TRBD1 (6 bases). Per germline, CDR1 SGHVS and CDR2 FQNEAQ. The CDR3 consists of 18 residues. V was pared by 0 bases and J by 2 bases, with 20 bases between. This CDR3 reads CASSLAGKGTRPTYEQYF. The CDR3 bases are TGTGCCAGCAGCTTAGCGGGAAAAGGGACACGTCCTACCTACGAGCAGTACTTC.

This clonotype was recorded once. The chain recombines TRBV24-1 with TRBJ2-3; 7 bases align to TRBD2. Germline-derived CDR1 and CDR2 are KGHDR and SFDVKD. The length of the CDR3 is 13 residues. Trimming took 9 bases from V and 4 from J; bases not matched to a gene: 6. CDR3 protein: CATAPGGPDTQYF. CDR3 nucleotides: TGTGCCACCGCCCCGGGGGGACCAGATACGCAGTATTTT.

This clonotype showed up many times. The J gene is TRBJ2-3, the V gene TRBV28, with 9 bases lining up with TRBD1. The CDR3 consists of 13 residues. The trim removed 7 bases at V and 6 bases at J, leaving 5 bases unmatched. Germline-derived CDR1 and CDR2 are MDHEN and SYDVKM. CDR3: CASIRTGVDTQYF. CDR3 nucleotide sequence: TGTGCCAGCATAAGGACAGGGGTGGATACGCAGTATTTT.